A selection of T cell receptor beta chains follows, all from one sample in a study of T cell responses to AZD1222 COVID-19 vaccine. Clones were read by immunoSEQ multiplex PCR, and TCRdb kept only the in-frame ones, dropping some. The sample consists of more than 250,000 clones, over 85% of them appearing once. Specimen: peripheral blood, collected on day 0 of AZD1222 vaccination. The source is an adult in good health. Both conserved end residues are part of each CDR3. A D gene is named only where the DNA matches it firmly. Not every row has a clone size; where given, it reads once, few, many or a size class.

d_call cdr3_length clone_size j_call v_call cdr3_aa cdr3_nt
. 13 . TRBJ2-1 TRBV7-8 CASSPRLGNEQFF TGTGCCAGCAGCCCCCGACTAGGAAATGAGCAGTTCTTC
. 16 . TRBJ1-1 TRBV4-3 CASSQRGNRMNTEAFF TGCGCCAGCAGCCAAAGGGGGAACAGAATGAACACTGAAGCTTTCTTT
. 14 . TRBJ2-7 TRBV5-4 CASSLSQRSYEQYF TGTGCCAGCAGCTTGTCGCAGAGGTCCTACGAGCAGTACTTC
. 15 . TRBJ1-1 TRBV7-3 CASSLKGEGNTEAFF TGTGCCAGCAGCTTAAAAGGGGAGGGGAACACTGAAGCTTTCTTT
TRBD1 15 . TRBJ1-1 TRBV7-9 CASSLRTGEYAEAFF TGTGCCAGCAGCTTGAGGACAGGGGAGTATGCTGAAGCTTTCTTT
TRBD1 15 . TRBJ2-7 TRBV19 CASSLSTGGTYEQYF TGTGCCAGTAGCCTCTCGACAGGGGGAACCTACGAGCAGTACTTC
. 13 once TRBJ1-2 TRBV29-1 CSAGPRAGYGYTF TGCAGCGCTGGCCCTAGGGCCGGCTATGGCTACACCTTC
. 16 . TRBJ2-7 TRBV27 CASSYSMGPQSYEQYF TGTGCCAGCAGTTACAGCATGGGACCACAGTCCTACGAGCAGTACTTC
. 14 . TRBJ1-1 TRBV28 CASSWGNPNTEAFF TGTGCCAGCAGTTGGGGGAACCCTAACACTGAAGCTTTCTTT
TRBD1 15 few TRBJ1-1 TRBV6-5 CASKPGTVLFSGAFF TGTGCCAGCAAACCTGGGACAGTCCTTTTTTCGGGAGCTTTCTTT
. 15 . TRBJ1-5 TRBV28 CASRASGAGNQPQHF TGTGCCAGCAGGGCCTCGGGGGCAGGCAATCAGCCCCAGCATTTT
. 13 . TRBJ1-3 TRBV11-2 CASSLEAGNTIYF TGTGCCAGCAGCCTCGAGGCCGGGAACACCATATATTTT
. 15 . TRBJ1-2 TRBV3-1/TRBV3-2 CASSQEGGANYGYTF TGTGCCAGCAGCCAAGAGGGGGGGGCGAACTATGGCTACACCTTC
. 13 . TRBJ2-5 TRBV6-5 CASSWDGKETQYF TGTGCCAGCAGTTGGGACGGAAAAGAGACCCAGTACTTC